The subject of this entry is one TCR beta chain. Antigen unknown. This entry comes from a study of T-cell memory formation after mild COVID-19. Notes on the study in general: Day 15 to 85 contracting clones showed balanced CD4/CD8; day 15 to 37 expanders favored CD4+.

One entry per CDR3 protein, called by TCRdb with MiXCR from the 5' RACE reads. Seen here are 450,000 to 700,000 distinct CDR3 sequences, more than 15% observed once, and the top ten hold 12%. This CDR3 comprises 18 residues. From germline, CDR1 is LGHDT and CDR2 YNNKEL (reference sequence). The V segment lost 0 bases and the J segment 2 bases; nucleotides outside the gene matches: 5. The J gene is TRBJ2-3, the V gene TRBV3-1, with 13 bases matching TRBD2. Specimen: PBMCs or a T cell subset sorted from them (not recorded which). This TCR came from an adult woman who had mild COVID-19 (a few samples of this study predate the infection). Cell type and time point are not known. The CDR3 nucleotides read TGTGCCAGCAGCCAAGATCGGGGACTAGCGGGGACCACAGATACGCAGTATTTT. It translates to CASSQDRGLAGTTDTQYF.